The next 19 T cell receptor beta chains were all read from a single sample in a study of tumor-infiltrating lymphocytes in primary liver carcinoma. Unsorted whole blood yielded the blood RNA, and germline DNA was also extracted. With a constant-region primer, TCR beta cDNA was made from around 520 ng of total RNA. ARM-PCR was slightly modified, and three nested multiplex PCR rounds with it gave rise to the TCR beta libraries. Each of the first two PCR rounds ran about 9 cycles with TRBV1-TRBV30 forward and C-beta reverse primers. TCRdb recomputed calls from the multiplex PCR reads with MiXCR, one row per CDR3 protein. The table lists about 200,000 distinct CDR3 sequences, about two thirds of them singletons. Input material: peripheral blood. The origin of the receptors is a woman aged 55-69 years with primary liver carcinoma and hepatitis B virus infection.

This clonotype is labeled as medium-sized. The rearrangement uses TRBV6-5 and TRBJ1-4, with a tentative D call TRBD1 (6 bases). The CDR3 runs 14 residues. The germline CDR1 and CDR2 sequences are MNHEY and SVGAGI. The V and J ends lost 4 bases and 0 bases respectively, with 6 bases between them. The CDR3 region has the DNA TGTGCCAGCAGTTGGACAGCAACTAATGAAAAACTGTTTTTT. Translated: CASSWTATNEKLFF.

On this clonotype itself: This may come from a read error, since a much larger clone is one base off. The CDR3 loop reads CASSVFLLRIINEQFF. The CDR3 nucleotides read TGTGCCAGCAGCGTCTTCCTTTTGAGGATCATCAATGAGCAGTTCTTC. The genes are TRBV5-4 and TRBJ2-1; the D is unclear. The CDR3 totals 16 residues. Trimming removed 4 bases at V and 6 bases at J, with 20 bases between. Germline CDR1 is SGHNT and CDR2 is YYREEE (reference sequence).

Points on this clonotype: One end of the junction is discordant with germline, which a read error may explain. This chain links TRBV11-2 with TRBJ2-2; D is possibly TRBD1 (6 bases). The V gene's germline CDR1 is SGHAT and CDR2 FQNNGV. The CDR3 covers 16 residues. The CDR3 DNA sequence: TGTGCTAGCAGCTTAATGCAGGGGTTGAACACCAGGGAGCTGTTTTTT. Protein sequence: CASSLMQGLNTRELFF.

In regard to this clonotype: A much larger clone differs from this one at a single base, so this may be a read error. The chain links TRBV10-2 to TRBJ1-3; a weak D match, TRBD1 (6 bases). Germline lookup yields CDR1 WSHSY and CDR2 SAAADI. The CDR3 runs 14 residues. CDR3 in DNA: TGCGCCAACAGTGAGGACAGCTCTGGAAACACCATATATTTT. It translates to CANSEDSSGNTIYF.

This sequence joins TRBV12-3 or TRBV12-4 and TRBJ2-3; 10 nucleotides agree with TRBD1. The tail of the sequence fits TRBJ1-5 better, so the J call may be wrong. The CDR3 runs to 15 residues. CDR3 residues: CASSPTGGELDTQHF. The CDR3 DNA reads as TGTGCCAGCAGCCCGACAGGGGGCGAGCTGGATACGCAGCATTTT.

In regard to this clonotype: Given a much more abundant clone one base away, this may be a read error. The chain joins TRBV12-3 or TRBV12-4 to TRBJ2-1, with 14 bases matching TRBD2. The J segment lost 11 bases and the V segment lost 6 bases, leaving 9 bases of the junction unmatched. The CDR3 consists of 15 residues. CDR3 amino acids: CASSRGLAGGYKQFF. The CDR3 DNA follows: TGTGCCAGCAGCCGTGGACTAGCGGGAGGATATAAGCAGTTCTTC.

This clonotype was recorded a few times. The J gene is TRBJ1-5, the V gene TRBV19; perhaps TRBD1 as D (6 bases). The CDR3 extends over 15 amino acids. V was cut by 7 bases and J by 1 base, with 14 bases left in between. Germline V gives CDR1 LNHDA, CDR2 SQIVND (reference sequence). CDR3 bases: TGTGCCAGTACCGACGGGGGCGAAAGCAATCAGCCCCAGCATTTT. Translation gives CASTDGGESNQPQHF. The whole variable domain, remainder taken from reference TRBV19 and TRBJ1-5, is DGGITQSPKYLFRKEGQNVTLSCEQNLNHDAMYWYRQDPGQGLRLIYYSQIVNDFQKGDIAEGYSVSREKKESFPLTVTSAQKNPTAFYLCASTDGGESNQPQHFGDGTRLSIL.

This clonotype occurred once. One end of the junction does not line up with germline, which may come from a read error. The rearrangement links TRBV11-2 to TRBJ2-1; possibly TRBD2 for D (5 bases). Germline CDR1 is SGHAT and CDR2 is FQNNGV. This CDR3 has 16 residues. The CDR3 nucleotides are TGTGCTAGCAGCCGACTAAACCCCGAGGTTGCCAGTGAGCAATTCTTC. The encoded protein is CASSRLNPEVASEQFF.

Worth noting for this clonotype: One base away lies a much larger clone, so this may be a sequencing read error. The chain recombines TRBV4-1 with TRBJ1-1; D not resolved. The CDR3 length is 16 residues. Germline-derived CDR1 and CDR2 are MGHRA and YSYEKL. The CDR3 nucleotides read TGCGCCAGCAGCCATGAGGAAGCCGGACCGGAGACTGATGCTTTCTTT. This gives the protein CASSHEEAGPETDAFF.

Turning to this clonotype: The conserved closing phenylalanine or tryptophan is absent in this CDR3, likely reflecting a read error. This chain joins TRBV30 and TRBJ1-6; D remains unclear. This CDR3 comprises 13 residues. Germline lookup yields CDR1 GTSNPN and CDR2 SVGIG (reference sequence). V lost 7 bases and J lost 7, with 14 bases in between. The CDR3, as DNA: TGTGCCTTGATCCGATCTGGGAATTCACCCCTCCACGTT. As protein: CALIRSGNSPLHV.

V gene TRBV5-1 combines with J gene TRBJ1-4; no definite D call. Germline CDR1 reads SGHRS; CDR2 reads YFSETQ. The CDR3 runs 17 residues. Between the trimmed V and J ends, which lost 0 bases and 3 bases, there was a span of 15 bases. In nucleotides, the CDR3 is TGCGCCAGCAGCTTGGGCCAAATCGGACTGGCTAATGAAAAACTGTTTTTT. Its protein is CASSLGQIGLANEKLFF.

This chain links TRBV5-1 with TRBJ2-5; D is unresolved. Germline CDR1 SGHRS, CDR2 YFSETQ. Trimming removed 0 bases from V and 2 bases from J, with 11 bases in between. CDR3 size: 15 residues. CDR3 sequence: CASSLGIRSQETQYF. In nucleotides, the CDR3 is TGCGCCAGCAGCTTGGGTATCCGATCTCAAGAGACCCAGTACTTC.

Turning to this clonotype: At one end the junction does not follow the germline gene, possibly because of a read error. V gene TRBV11-2 combines with J gene TRBJ1-1; possibly TRBD1 for D (5 bases). Germline loops: CDR1 SGHAT, CDR2 FQNNGV. There are 13 residues in the CDR3. CDR3: CASSLEGNTEASF. CDR3 sequence (DNA): TGTGCTAGCAGCTTAGAGGGGAACACTGAAGCTTCCTTT.

Worth noting for this clonotype: One base away lies a much larger clone, so this may be a sequencing read error. This rearrangement joins TRBV6-5 to TRBJ2-6; no definite D call. Per the germline V gene, CDR1 is MNHEY and CDR2 is SVGAGI. Trimming left V 1 base short and J 0 bases short, with 7 bases between. The CDR3 totals 16 residues. The DNA for the CDR3 is TGTGCCAGCAGTTACTGGTCAGGCTCTGGGGCCAACGTCCTGACTTTC. Translating it yields CASSYWSGSGANVLTF.

With regard to this clonotype: The junction does not match germline at one end; this may be a read error. This chain connects TRBV11-1 to TRBJ2-1; D not resolved. There are 16 residues in the CDR3. In germline, CDR1 is SGHAT, CDR2 FQDESV (reference sequence). The CDR3 loop is CASSPRTKSSYNEQFF. DNA for the CDR3: TGTGCCAGCAGCCCCCGGACGAAAAGCTCCTACAATGAGCAATTCTTC.

As for this clonotype: One base away lies a much larger clone, so this may be a sequencing read error. J is TRBJ2-5 and V is TRBV5-1; 8 nucleotides align to TRBD1. The CDR3 runs to 12 residues. Per germline, CDR1 SGHRS and CDR2 YFSETQ. The CDR3 DNA follows: TGCGCCAGCAGCGCGGACAGGGCCCTCAAGCACTTC. Protein product: CASSADRALKHF.

In DNA, the CDR3 is TGTGCCAGCAGATACCCCCGGGACAGGGGCCGGGTGACTGAAGCTTTCTTT. Amino acids: CASRYPRDRGRVTEAFF. The gene calls are TRBV28 and TRBJ1-1, with 10 bases aligning to TRBD1. J was trimmed by 5 bases and V by 6 bases; bases with no gene match: 15. Germline CDR1 reads MDHEN; CDR2 reads SYDVKM. The CDR3 runs to 17 residues.

This clonotype was seen just once. V is TRBV5-1 and J is TRBJ2-6, with 7 nucleotides matching TRBD2. V lost 1 base and J lost 2; bases outside the gene matches: 9. The CDR3 is 18 amino acids. Germline loops: CDR1 SGHRS, CDR2 YFSETQ. CDR3: CASSLTGGSEAGANVLTF. The CDR3 nucleotides are TGCGCCAGCAGCTTGACCGGCGGGAGTGAGGCTGGGGCCAACGTCCTGACTTTC.

As to this clonotype: Because it lacks the conserved phenylalanine or tryptophan at the end, this CDR3 is likely a read error. This chain connects TRBV10-3 to TRBJ2-7; D unresolved. Germline assignment: CDR1 ENHRY and CDR2 SYGVKD. This CDR3 has 16 residues. DNA for the CDR3: TGCGCCATCAGTGAGTTATACGGCAGTCCCACCTACGAGCAGTACTAC. Protein: CAISELYGSPTYEQYY.